One and the same sample provided the 15 T cell receptor beta chains below, sequenced in a study of shared clonotypes between healthy human individuals. The table came from immunoSEQ multiplex PCR; TCRdb's copy has only in-frame clones and leaves some out. In the table there are approximately 530,000 clones, approximately 95% of which are singletons. Sequenced: naive CD4+ T cells sorted from blood. Subset indicated: CD45RA+ positively selected. Every receptor here comes from a woman younger than 45 in good health.

The V gene is TRBV13, the J gene TRBJ2-1; no clear D. Trimming removed 0 bases at V and 10 bases at J, with 13 bases between. This CDR3 comprises 14 residues. Germline V lookup: CDR1 PRHDT, CDR2 FYEKMQ (reference sequence). This chain's CDR3 is CASSLGRVGVEQFF. CDR3 DNA sequence: TGTGCCAGCAGCTTAGGCCGTGTGGGTGTGGAGCAGTTCTTC.

J is TRBJ1-5 and V is TRBV28, with D unclear. The ends were cut back, 2 bases at V and 1 base at J, with 3 bases in the middle. Germline CDR1 is MDHEN and CDR2 is SYDVKM. The CDR3 consists of 13 residues. CDR3 bases: TGTGCCAGCAGTTTAACGAGCAATCAGCCCCAGCATTTT. As protein: CASSLTSNQPQHF.

The V call is TRBV30, the J call TRBJ2-2; possibly TRBD1 for D (5 bases). The CDR3 loop spans 13 amino acids. CDR1 GTSNPN and CDR2 SVGIG come from the germline V gene (reference sequence). The V end lost 6 bases, the J end lost 9 bases, and 17 bases lay between the germline ends. The DNA of the CDR3 is TGTGCCTGCAGTAGGGGTGGTTATTGGGAGCTGTTTTTT. This encodes CACSRGGYWELFF.

The chain couples TRBV11-2 to TRBJ1-1, with D unresolved. V lost 5 bases to trimming and J lost 6 bases, with 7 bases between them. This CDR3 is 11 amino acids long. Germline CDR1 and CDR2: SGHAT and FQNNGV. CDR3 region: CASSPVSEAFF. The CDR3 DNA sequence: TGTGCCAGCAGCCCCGTCTCTGAAGCTTTCTTT.

This chain uses TRBV7-2 with TRBJ1-1; 7 bases line up with TRBD1. CDR3 length: 16 residues. Germline V gives CDR1 SGHTA, CDR2 FQGNSA. With 2 bases clipped from V and 4 bases from J, the junction kept 10 bases outside the gene matches. The CDR3 protein is CASSLTGGGQLTEAFF. Here the CDR3 DNA reads TGTGCCAGCAGCTTAACGGGTGGGGGACAGCTCACTGAAGCTTTCTTT. Full variable domain (rest looked up from reference TRBV7-2 and TRBJ1-1): GAGVSQSPSNKVTEKGKDVELRCDPISGHTALYWYRQSLGQGLEFLIYFQGNSAPDKSGLPSDRFSAERTGGSVSTLTIQRTQQEDSAVYLCASSLTGGGQLTEAFFGQGTRLTVV.

The chain has TRBV2 and TRBJ2-7, with D possibly matching TRBD2 (6 bases). V lost 4 bases, J lost 3 bases, and 10 bases lay in between. The CDR3 has 13 residues. Per the germline V gene, CDR1 is SNHLY and CDR2 is FYNNEI. CDR3 loop: CASSGSGYYEQYF. CDR3 nucleotide sequence: TGTGCCAGCAGTGGTAGCGGATACTACGAGCAGTACTTC.

The J gene is TRBJ1-1, the V gene TRBV5-4; D is unresolved. CDR1 is SGHNT and CDR2 is YYREEE in the germline V gene (reference sequence). CDR3 length equals 14 residues. The V end was cut by 4 bases, the J end by 6 bases, with 16 bases between. The CDR3 bases are TGTGCCAGCAGCCACGACCCCGGGAGTCCTGAAGCTTTCTTT. This translates into CASSHDPGSPEAFF.

The CDR3 is CASSLAGGHKETQYF. The CDR3 DNA sequence: TGTGCCAGCAGTTTAGCAGGCGGACACAAGGAGACCCAGTACTTC. The chain uses TRBV28 and TRBJ2-5, with D tentatively TRBD1 (5 bases). The V and J ends lost 2 bases and 5 bases respectively, with 15 bases between them. This CDR3 is built from 15 residues. Germline V gene sequence: CDR1 MDHEN, CDR2 SYDVKM.

The V call is TRBV27, the J call TRBJ1-1, with TRBD1 identical over 8 bases. The CDR3 runs 15 residues. The germline V gene has CDR1 MNHEY and CDR2 SMNVEV (reference sequence). After removal of 5 bases from V and 4 bases from J, the junction contained 9 bases not matched to a gene. In nucleotides, the CDR3 is TGTGCCAGCAGTCCTCTGGACAGGGTGGGCACTGAAGCTTTCTTT. It translates to CASSPLDRVGTEAFF.

This clone is a singleton in its sample. The chain employs TRBV15 and TRBJ2-7; D not resolved. The germline V gene encodes CDR1 LNHNV and CDR2 YYDKDF (reference sequence). The CDR3 runs 14 residues. Trimming removed 0 bases at V and 6 bases at J, with 12 bases between. The DNA of the CDR3 is TGTGCCACCAGCAGAGATCTAAGGCCGGGCGAGCAGTACTTC. This gives the protein CATSRDLRPGEQYF.

In regard to this clone: An end of the junction differs from the germline gene, which may be a read error. The CDR3 coding sequence is TGTGCCAGCAGCCTAGCGGGAGGGCTCGCCGGGGAGCTGTTTTTT. This gives the protein CASSLAGGLAGELFF. J is TRBJ2-2 and V is TRBV7-9; 12 bases align to TRBD2. Germline V gene lookup returns CDR1 SEHNR and CDR2 FQNEAQ (reference sequence). The CDR3 is 15 residues long.

The V call is TRBV9, the J call TRBJ2-1; the D call may be TRBD1 or TRBD2 (5 bases each). V gave up 3 bases and J gave up 1 base, with 17 bases separating them. Germline CDR1 is SGDLS and CDR2 is YYNGEE. CDR3 length: 17 amino acids. Here the CDR3 reads CASSARGRSLSYNEQFF. DNA for the CDR3: TGTGCCAGCAGCGCGAGGGGACGGAGCCTTTCCTACAATGAGCAGTTCTTC.

This clone has a single count. The chain uses TRBV7-8 and TRBJ2-3; possible D gene TRBD2, 5 bases. V gave up 0 bases and J gave up 4 bases, with 14 bases separating them. CDR1 and CDR2 from the germline V gene are SGHVS and FQNEAQ. This CDR3 region has 16 residues. CDR3 residues: CASSLAYKEVADTQYF. CDR3 DNA sequence: TGTGCCAGCAGCTTAGCATACAAGGAGGTCGCAGATACGCAGTATTTT.

The chain combines TRBV28 with TRBJ2-3, with D perhaps assigned TRBD1 or TRBD2 (5 bases each). V lost 4 bases and J 5 bases, leaving 7 bases between the germline ends. Germline values: CDR1 MDHEN, CDR2 SYDVKM. There are 12 residues in the CDR3. The CDR3 spells CASSWDGDTQYF. The DNA of the CDR3 is TGTGCCAGCAGTTGGGACGGAGATACGCAGTATTTT.

The rearrangement joins TRBV9 to TRBJ2-1, with a weak D call TRBD1 (5 bases). Trimming stripped 0 bases from V and 0 bases from J, with 10 bases between. This CDR3 is built from 16 residues. Germline V gene lookup returns CDR1 SGDLS and CDR2 YYNGEE. CDR3 sequence reads: CASSVGQPSSYNEQFF. CDR3 bases: TGTGCCAGCAGCGTAGGACAGCCTAGCTCCTACAATGAGCAGTTCTTC.